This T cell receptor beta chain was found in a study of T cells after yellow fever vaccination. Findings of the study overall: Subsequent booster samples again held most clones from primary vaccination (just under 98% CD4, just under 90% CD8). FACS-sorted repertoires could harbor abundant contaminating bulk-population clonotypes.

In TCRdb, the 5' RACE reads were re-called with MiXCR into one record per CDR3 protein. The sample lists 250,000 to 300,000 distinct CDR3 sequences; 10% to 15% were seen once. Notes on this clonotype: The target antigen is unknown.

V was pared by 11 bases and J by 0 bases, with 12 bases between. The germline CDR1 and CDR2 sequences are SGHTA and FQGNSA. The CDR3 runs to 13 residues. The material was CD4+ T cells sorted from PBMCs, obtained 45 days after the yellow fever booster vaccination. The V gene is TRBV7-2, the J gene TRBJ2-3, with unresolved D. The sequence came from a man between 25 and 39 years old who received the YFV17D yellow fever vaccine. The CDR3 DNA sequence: TGTGCCGGCTTAGCTCCCAGCACAGATACGCAGTATTTT. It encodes CAGLAPSTDTQYF.